A selection of T cell receptor beta chains follows, all from one sample in a study of blood T cell repertoires in COVID-19. This table comes from immunoSEQ multiplex PCR, and its TCRdb copy is limited to in-frame clones, with some not included. The sample carries approximately 260,000 clones, approximately 86% recorded once. Input material: peripheral blood. The receptors stem from a woman older than 75 with active or convalescent COVID-19. Each CDR3 is given with its conserved first and last residue. The order of the fields is D gene, V gene, J gene, clone size, CDR3 protein, CDR3 DNA. The D gene is left open where the match is weak. Only part of the rows carry a size: once, few, many, or a class if the clone is expanded.

D gene: TRBD2; V gene: TRBV20-1; J gene: TRBJ2-7; clone size: -; CDR3 protein: CSASWLAGGPQYF; CDR3 DNA: TGCAGTGCTAGTTGGCTAGCGGGGGGGCCTCAGTACTTC
D gene: TRBD1; V gene: TRBV10-3; J gene: TRBJ1-5; clone size: -; CDR3 protein: CAISRDRSNQPQHF; CDR3 DNA: TGTGCCATCAGCCGGGACAGAAGCAATCAGCCCCAGCATTTT
D gene: -; V gene: TRBV15; J gene: TRBJ1-1; clone size: -; CDR3 protein: CATSRDQNTEAFF; CDR3 DNA: TGTGCCACCAGCAGAGATCAGAACACTGAAGCTTTCTTT
D gene: -; V gene: TRBV6-5; J gene: TRBJ2-7; clone size: -; CDR3 protein: CASSYSQGGYEQYF; CDR3 DNA: TGTGCCAGCAGTTACAGTCAGGGGGGCTACGAGCAGTACTTC
D gene: -; V gene: TRBV5-8; J gene: TRBJ2-3; clone size: -; CDR3 protein: CASSLGQIHDTQYF; CDR3 DNA: TGTGCCAGCAGCTTGGGACAGATTCACGATACGCAGTATTTT
D gene: TRBD1; V gene: TRBV14; J gene: TRBJ2-3; clone size: once; CDR3 protein: CASSQVGDKDRRYF; CDR3 DNA: TGTGCCAGCAGCCAAGTGGGGGATAAGGACAGGCGGTATTTT
D gene: TRBD1; V gene: TRBV5-1; J gene: TRBJ1-2; clone size: -; CDR3 protein: CASSLGGQPVGYTF; CDR3 DNA: TGCGCCAGCAGCTTGGGGGGACAGCCTGTTGGCTACACCTTC
D gene: -; V gene: TRBV19; J gene: TRBJ2-1; clone size: -; CDR3 protein: CASSQRVGDEQFF; CDR3 DNA: TGTGCCAGTAGCCAGCGGGTGGGCGATGAGCAGTTCTTC
D gene: TRBD1; V gene: TRBV15; J gene: TRBJ1-2; clone size: -; CDR3 protein: CATSRSDRGRDGYTF; CDR3 DNA: TGTGCCACCAGCAGATCGGACAGGGGTAGGGATGGCTACACCTTC
D gene: TRBD2; V gene: TRBV2; J gene: TRBJ2-5; clone size: few; CDR3 protein: CASRVIAGRSETQYF; CDR3 DNA: TGTGCCAGCAGGGTCATAGCGGGGCGGTCTGAGACCCAGTACTTC
D gene: TRBD2; V gene: TRBV11-3; J gene: TRBJ2-3; clone size: -; CDR3 protein: CASSLGTSGSTDTQYF; CDR3 DNA: TGTGCCAGCAGCCTTGGGACTAGCGGCAGCACAGATACGCAGTATTTT
D gene: TRBD1; V gene: TRBV28; J gene: TRBJ2-2; clone size: medium-sized; CDR3 protein: CASSARGLGELFF; CDR3 DNA: TGTGCCAGCAGTGCCAGGGGGTTGGGGGAGCTGTTTTTT
D gene: -; V gene: TRBV5-1; J gene: TRBJ2-7; clone size: many; CDR3 protein: CASSLGTALSYEQYF; CDR3 DNA: TGCGCCAGCAGCTTGGGAACAGCCCTCTCCTACGAGCAGTACTTC
D gene: TRBD1; V gene: TRBV9; J gene: TRBJ2-1; clone size: once; CDR3 protein: CASSIGTVSYNEQFF; CDR3 DNA: TGTGCCAGCAGCATCGGGACAGTGTCCTACAATGAGCAGTTCTTC
D gene: -; V gene: TRBV15; J gene: TRBJ2-7; clone size: once; CDR3 protein: CATSRDTGHYEQYF; CDR3 DNA: TGTGCCACCAGCAGAGATACAGGACACTACGAGCAGTACTTC
D gene: TRBD2; V gene: TRBV6-2/TRBV6-3; J gene: TRBJ2-6; clone size: -; CDR3 protein: CASSSRLASLLGANVLTF; CDR3 DNA: TGTGCCAGCAGTTCGAGACTAGCGTCTCTCCTCGGGGCCAACGTCCTGACTTTC